A selection of T cell receptor beta chains follows, all from one sample in a study of shared clonotypes between healthy human individuals. Clones were read by immunoSEQ multiplex PCR, and TCRdb kept only the in-frame ones, dropping some. The data contain 190,000 or so clones, around 63% of them singletons. The sequenced material came from memory CD4+ T cells sorted from blood. These receptors were collected from a man aged 25 to 40 in good health. Both conserved end residues are part of each CDR3. Fields, in order: clone size, J gene, V gene, D gene, CDR3 DNA, CDR3 protein. A D gene is named only where the DNA matches it firmly. The size of a clone is reported for some rows only, either as once, few or many, or as a class for expanded clones.

. | TRBJ2-6 | TRBV6-5 | . | TGTGCCAGCAGTCCAAATCCAGACGGGGCCAACGTCCTGACTTTC | CASSPNPDGANVLTF
. | TRBJ1-2 | TRBV10-3 | . | TGTGCCATCAGTGAGGGAGGGACGTACTATGGCTACACCTTC | CAISEGGTYYGYTF
few | TRBJ2-5 | TRBV13 | TRBD2 | TGTGCCAGCAGCCCGCCCGGGACTAGCGGGATCCACTTCGACTTC | CASSPPGTSGIHFDF
. | TRBJ1-1 | TRBV10-3 | . | TGTGCCTCTCAAACGGGACCCCGGGCTGAAGCTTTCTTT | CASQTGPRAEAFF
. | TRBJ2-7 | TRBV9 | . | TGTGCCAGCAGGGCCGGGCCGACCTACGAGCAGTACTTC | CASRAGPTYEQYF
. | TRBJ1-1 | TRBV18 | TRBD1 | TGTGCCAGCTCACCACTGGGACAGAGGGCGGTGAACACTGAAGCTTTCTTT | CASSPLGQRAVNTEAFF
. | TRBJ1-2 | TRBV11-3 | TRBD1 | TGTGCCAGCAGCTTAGCCGCGGGACAGAGTGATGGCTACACCTTC | CASSLAAGQSDGYTF
. | TRBJ1-1 | TRBV18 | . | TGTGCCAGCTCATCACAATGGGACAAGAACACTGAAGCTTTCTTT | CASSSQWDKNTEAFF
. | TRBJ1-5 | TRBV11-2 | . | TGTGCCAGCAGCCCAGGGACGGTCAATCAGCCCCAGCATTTT | CASSPGTVNQPQHF
. | TRBJ2-7 | TRBV18 | TRBD1 | TGTGCCAGCTCACCTATCGGACAGGGGCCCTCCTACGAGCAGTACTTC | CASSPIGQGPSYEQYF
. | TRBJ2-3 | TRBV5-1 | . | TGCGCCAGCGGGAATTTCGATCAAGATACGCAGTATTTT | CASGNFDQDTQYF
. | TRBJ2-3 | TRBV7-8 | TRBD2 | TGTGCCAGCAGTTGGGGACTAGCCGCCAGAAGAGATACGCAGTATTTT | CASSWGLAARRDTQYF
. | TRBJ2-7 | TRBV7-2 | . | TGTGCCAGCAGCCCCCGGGGGATGTCCTACGAGCAGTACTTC | CASSPRGMSYEQYF
. | TRBJ2-5 | TRBV5-1 | . | TGCGCCAGCAGCTATCAGGGAGGACAAGAGACCCAGTACTTC | CASSYQGGQETQYF
. | TRBJ2-7 | TRBV6-1 | . | TGTGCCAGCGCACGCGAACAGGTATCCTACGAGCAGTACTTC | CASAREQVSYEQYF
. | TRBJ2-5 | TRBV7-9 | . | TGTGCCAGCACCTGGGGGGGGGCAGAGGGAGAGACCCAGTACTTC | CASTWGGAEGETQYF
. | TRBJ2-5 | TRBV7-2 | . | TGTGCCAGCAGCTTAGGGACAAATCAAGAGACCCAGTACTTC | CASSLGTNQETQYF
many | TRBJ1-1 | TRBV5-1 | . | TGCGCCAGCAGTAACAGGGAAGGAGGCACTGAAGCTTTCTTT | CASSNREGGTEAFF
. | TRBJ2-3 | TRBV7-2 | TRBD1 | TGTGCCAGCAGCGTCGACAGGGGGCATGATACGCAGTATTTT | CASSVDRGHDTQYF
. | TRBJ2-7 | TRBV7-9 | TRBD1 | TGTGCCAGCAGCGCCCGACAGGGGAACTACGAGCAGTACTTC | CASSARQGNYEQYF
. | TRBJ2-3 | TRBV5-1 | TRBD1 | TGCGCCAGCAGCCCTGGACAGGGGAAAGATACGCAGTATTTT | CASSPGQGKDTQYF
. | TRBJ2-7 | TRBV15 | . | TGTGCCACCAGCAGAGAGTTCGGTGGAATCAGGGGAAAGTACGAGCAGTACTTC | CATSREFGGIRGKYEQYF
. | TRBJ2-3 | TRBV7-9 | . | TGTGCCAGCAGCTTAGTCCGGGGAAACCAAGATACGCAGTATTTT | CASSLVRGNQDTQYF
. | TRBJ2-7 | TRBV30 | TRBD2 | TGTGCCTGGGGTCGTGGTAGCGGGAGATTTTCCTACGAGCAGTACTTC | CAWGRGSGRFSYEQYF
. | TRBJ2-2 | TRBV30 | . | TGTGCCTGGAGTGGTTTAGGGGCCGGGGAGCTGTTTTTT | CAWSGLGAGELFF
few | TRBJ1-1 | TRBV2 | . | TGTGCCAGCACGGTCACCGGGTACACTGAAGCTTTCTTT | CASTVTGYTEAFF
. | TRBJ2-3 | TRBV6-6 | TRBD2 | TGTGCCAGCAGCCGGCGGGGGACTAGCACAGATACGCAGTATTTT | CASSRRGTSTDTQYF
. | TRBJ2-5 | TRBV6-1 | . | TGTGCCAGCAGGGAGGTGACGGGGACGGGGGAGACCCAGTACTTC | CASREVTGTGETQYF
. | TRBJ2-1 | TRBV2 | TRBD1 | TGTGCCAGCAGTTTGTCCCGGGACAGGGCGGTCGATGAGCAGTTCTTC | CASSLSRDRAVDEQFF
. | TRBJ1-1 | TRBV19 | . | TGTGCCAGTAGGTGGGAGGCCCTGAACACTGAAGCTTTCTTT | CASRWEALNTEAFF
. | TRBJ1-5 | TRBV6-1 | . | TGTGCCAGTCGGGGGTCAGCAGGGTCTCAGCCCCAGCATTTT | CASRGSAGSQPQHF
. | TRBJ1-2 | TRBV5-1 | TRBD1 | TGCGCCAGCAGCCCCAACGACCAGGGGGCGGTTTATGGCTACACCTTC | CASSPNDQGAVYGYTF
. | TRBJ1-5 | TRBV2 | TRBD1 | TGTGCCAGCAGTAGGGACAGTGGCCAGCCCCAGCATTTT | CASSRDSGQPQHF
. | TRBJ2-3 | TRBV10-2 | . | TGCGCCAGCAGTGAGTTCGGAAGAAGCACAGATACGCAGTATTTT | CASSEFGRSTDTQYF
. | TRBJ2-2 | TRBV7-5 | . | TGTGCCAGAAGCTTATTCAAGGGACGGGACACCGGGGAGCTGTTTTTT | CARSLFKGRDTGELFF
. | TRBJ1-2 | TRBV6-5 | . | TGTGCCAGCAGTTATTCGGCTGTACAGACCCCAAGGGGCTACACCTTC | CASSYSAVQTPRGYTF
many | TRBJ2-5 | TRBV15 | TRBD2 | TGTGCCACCAGCAGAGAGCGTCCAGCGGGGTCCTTAGAGACCCAGTACTTC | CATSRERPAGSLETQYF
. | TRBJ1-4 | TRBV18 | TRBD1 | TGTGCCAGCTCACCCCCGACAGGGGGCTTGGAAAAACTGTTTTTT | CASSPPTGGLEKLFF
. | TRBJ2-2 | TRBV5-1 | . | TGCGCCAGCAGCTTGGATGTGAACACCGGGGAGCTGTTTTTT | CASSLDVNTGELFF
few | TRBJ2-3 | TRBV2 | . | TGTGCCAGCAGTGGTGGGGCCGCCACAGATACGCAGTATTTT | CASSGGAATDTQYF
. | TRBJ2-2 | TRBV5-5 | . | TGTGCCAGCAGCTTAGCGGGTACCTCCGGCACCGGGGAGCTGTTTTTT | CASSLAGTSGTGELFF
. | TRBJ2-1 | TRBV7-9 | . | TGTGCCAGCAGCTTAGTAGTGGGGGGTAGCGTTAATGAGCAGTTCTTC | CASSLVVGGSVNEQFF
. | TRBJ2-3 | TRBV29-1 | . | TGCAGCGCTTCACTAGCACAGCCCACAGATACGCAGTATTTT | CSASLAQPTDTQYF
. | TRBJ2-2 | TRBV7-8 | TRBD1 | TGTGCCAGCAGCTCCGAAAGACAGGGGGCCGCGGGGGAGCTGTTTTTT | CASSSERQGAAGELFF
. | TRBJ1-1 | TRBV19 | . | TGTGCCAGTAGTCCCCGGACAGTGAACACTGAAGCTTTCTTT | CASSPRTVNTEAFF
. | TRBJ2-2 | TRBV5-1 | . | TGCGCCAGCAGCCCGCGGAGGGCGAACACCGGGGAGCTGTTTTTT | CASSPRRANTGELFF
few | TRBJ2-7 | TRBV19 | TRBD1 | TGTGCCAGTAGTAGGACAGGGGGGTCCGGCGAGCAGTACTTC | CASSRTGGSGEQYF
. | TRBJ2-5 | TRBV11-2 | TRBD1 | TGTGCCAGCAGCCAAACCTGGGACAGCCAAGAGACCCAGTACTTC | CASSQTWDSQETQYF
once | TRBJ2-7 | TRBV6-1 | TRBD1 | TGTGCCAGCAGTGCCACAGGGGGCCCTAACGCCTACGAGCAGTACTTC | CASSATGGPNAYEQYF
. | TRBJ1-5 | TRBV7-2 | . | TGTGCCAGCAGCTTAGAAATGGGGGGAAATCAGCCCCAGCATTTT | CASSLEMGGNQPQHF
. | TRBJ1-5 | TRBV19 | TRBD1 | TGTGCCAGTCTAGGACAGGGAGGATCAGGCAATCAGCCCCAGCATTTT | CASLGQGGSGNQPQHF
. | TRBJ2-2 | TRBV10-1 | . | TGCGCCAGCAGTGAGAATAGCGGGAACACCGGGGAGCTGTTTTTT | CASSENSGNTGELFF
. | TRBJ1-2 | TRBV2 | . | TGTGCCAGCAGTGAGCAGGGAGAGAACTATGGCTACACCTTC | CASSEQGENYGYTF
few | TRBJ2-5 | TRBV6-1 | TRBD2 | TGTGCCAGCGGTGGGGGGCTAGCGGGAGAGACCCAGTACTTC | CASGGGLAGETQYF
once | TRBJ2-1 | TRBV27 | . | TGTGCCAGCAGTTTTCGTATAGTTGGGGGCTCCTACAATGAGCAGTTCTTC | CASSFRIVGGSYNEQFF
. | TRBJ2-7 | TRBV27 | . | TGTGCCAGCAGTCGGGGTACCTACGAGCAGTACTTC | CASSRGTYEQYF
. | TRBJ2-1 | TRBV2 | TRBD2 | TGTGCCAGCAGTCCGGGACTAGCGGTTTACAATGAGCAGTTCTTC | CASSPGLAVYNEQFF
many | TRBJ1-2 | TRBV19 | TRBD1 | TGTGCCAGTACCCTTGGGACAGGGGGAAACTATGGCTACACCTTC | CASTLGTGGNYGYTF
. | TRBJ1-5 | TRBV15 | . | TGCATGGGGCCTCAGCCCCAGCATTTT | CMGPQPQHF